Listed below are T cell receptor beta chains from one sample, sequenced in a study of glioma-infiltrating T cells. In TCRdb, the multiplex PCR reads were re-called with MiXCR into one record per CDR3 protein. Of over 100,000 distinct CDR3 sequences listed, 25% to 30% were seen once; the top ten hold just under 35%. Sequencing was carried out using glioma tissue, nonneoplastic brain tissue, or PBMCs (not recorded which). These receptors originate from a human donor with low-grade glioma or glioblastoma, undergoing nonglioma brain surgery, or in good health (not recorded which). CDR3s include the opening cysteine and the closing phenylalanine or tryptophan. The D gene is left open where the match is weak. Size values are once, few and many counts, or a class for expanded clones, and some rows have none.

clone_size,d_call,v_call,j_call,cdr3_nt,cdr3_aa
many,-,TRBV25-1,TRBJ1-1,TGTGCCAGCAGTGATTCCTATCAGGGGTGGGGTACTGAAGCTTTCTTT,CASSDSYQGWGTEAFF
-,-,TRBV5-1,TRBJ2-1,TGTGCCAGCAGCTTGGGGGGGACAGGCCAAAGGGTCCCGACGAACAATGAGCAGTTCTTC,CASSLGGTGQRVPTNNEQFF
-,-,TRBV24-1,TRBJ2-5,TGTGCCACCAGTGATTTTAACAGGGAAGAGACCCAGTACTTC,CATSDFNREETQYF
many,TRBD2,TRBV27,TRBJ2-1,TGTGCCAGCAGCCAGGGACTAGCGGGAGTCGAGTGGAGCAATGAGCAGTTCTTC,CASSQGLAGVEWSNEQFF
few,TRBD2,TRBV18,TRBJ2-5,TGTGCCAGCTCACCACTCAGGGTTAGCGGGGGACAAGAGACCCAGTACTTC,CASSPLRVSGGQETQYF
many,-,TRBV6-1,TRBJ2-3,TGTGCCAGCAGTTATGGGACGGCGTCTAGCACAGATACGCAGTATTTT,CASSYGTASSTDTQYF
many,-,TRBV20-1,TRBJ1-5,TGCAGTGCCCCAATCACAGGAAGAAGTAGCAATCAGCCCCAGCATTTT,CSAPITGRSSNQPQHF
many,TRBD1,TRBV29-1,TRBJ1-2,TGCAGCATTTGGACAGGGGGGGACTATGGCTACACCTTC,CSIWTGGDYGYTF
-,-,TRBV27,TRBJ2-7,TGTGCCAGCAGTTTCGCCGGGACACGGACCTACGAGCATTACTTC,CASSFAGTRTYEHYF
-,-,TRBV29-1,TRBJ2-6,TGCAGCGTTAAGGCCTCTGGGGCCAACGTCCTGACTTTC,CSVKASGANVLTF
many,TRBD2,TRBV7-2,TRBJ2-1,TGTGCCAGCAGCGTAGGACTAGCGGTCAGTGAGCAGTTCTTC,CASSVGLAVSEQFF
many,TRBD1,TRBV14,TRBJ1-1,TGTGCCAGCGGGACAGGGCTGAACACTGAAGCTTTCTTT,CASGTGLNTEAFF
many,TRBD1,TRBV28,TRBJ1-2,TGTGCCAGCAGTTTAATGACAGGGAGTGGCTACACCTTC,CASSLMTGSGYTF
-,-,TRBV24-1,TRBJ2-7,TGTGCCACCAGTGATTTTTCCCGCGACGGATCCTACGAGCAGTACTTC,CATSDFSRDGSYEQYF
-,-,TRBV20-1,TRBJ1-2,TGCAGTGCTAGTAAAGAGGGGTCTGTTGGCTACACCTTC,CSASKEGSVGYTF
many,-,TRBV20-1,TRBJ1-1,TGCAGTGCTAGAGCTTGGCAGGTAGCTTTCTTT,CSARAWQVAFF
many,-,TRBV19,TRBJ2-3,TGTGCCAGTAGTATCGGCACGGGGGCACCAGATACGCAGTATTTT,CASSIGTGAPDTQYF
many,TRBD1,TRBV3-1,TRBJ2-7,TGTGCCAGCAGCCCTGACAGGGGCTACGAGCAGTACTTC,CASSPDRGYEQYF